This T cell receptor (beta chain) comes out of a study of CD8 T cells in ankylosing spondylitis (dated by TCRdb to 2016 to 2017). In the study overall: To find TCR variants linked to disease, the study profiled T cell receptor beta repertoires in ankylosing spondylitis patients and healthy donors. Peripheral blood samples were taken, and synovial fluid was additionally collected from ankylosing spondylitis patients. The whole study cohort included 108 healthy donors and over 20 ankylosing spondylitis patients.

This clonotype was seen at least ten times. Its antigen remains undetermined. There are no base qualities to consult, and no much larger clone falls within one base. These reads were obtained on an Illumina HiSeq 2500. Quantitative 5'-RACE with molecular barcodes was used to prepare TCR beta libraries. The paper's data handling went like this. A new computational method based on a probabilistic model of VDJ rearrangement was used to identify disease-linked TCR variants. TCRdb reworked the public reads: Q25 trimming with fastp, MiXCR clone assembly, productive beta chains retained. All rows with the same CDR3 protein become a single entry with the most common DNA and genes. None of the V and J calls come from the authors' own analysis; TCRdb made them. This sample holds about 170,000 distinct CDR3 sequences; 15% to 20% were observed only once. The ten largest account for about 7.6% of the sample. The germline V end is reduced by 3 bases and the J end by 5 bases; junction bases left unmatched: 4. The CDR3 runs 15 residues from the cysteine to the phenylalanine. Kept here is only the CDR3 DNA, which spans 45 bases and is read in frame from base 1. Looking up the germline V gene yields CDR1 KGHDR and CDR2 SFDVKD.

On the study overall, not on this receptor specifically: Some TCR beta motif variants had previously been reported in synovial fluid and blood of reactive arthritis patients, which suggested common disease-initiation mechanisms. The disease-linked clones had a CD8+ phenotype and were found at relatively low frequencies in peripheral blood. A TCR beta motif of several highly homologous amino acid variants appeared characteristic of blood from ankylosing spondylitis patients. Significant enrichment of the disease-linked clones was reported in matched synovial fluid samples from ankylosing spondylitis patients.

This TCR was sampled from a male donor with ankylosing spondylitis or in good health (not recorded which). The specimen was blood, either unsorted or a sorted T cell fraction (not recorded which). The V and J genes are TRBV24-1 and TRBJ2-5; TRBD1 fits 11 bases in the junction. Here the CDR3 is given as CATSDRTGGRETQYF. The DNA sequence is TGTGCCACCAGTGATCGGACAGGGGGCCGTGAGACCCAGTACTTC.